This passage covers 8 T cell receptor beta chains from one sample sequenced in a study of OX40 agonist ivuxolimab in advanced cancers. Profiling relied on immunoSEQ multiplex PCR, and the TCRdb table lists in-frame clones only, not all of them. The repertoire holds some 50,000 clones, with around 89% as singletons. Sample: CD4+ or CD8+ T cells sorted from blood, taken in a trial of the OX40 agonist ivuxolimab. These receptor sequences come from an adult with an advanced solid tumor such as melanoma, head and neck, liver or kidney cancer.

The rearrangement links TRBV28 to TRBJ2-7; D is possibly TRBD2 (5 bases). This CDR3 is built from 10 residues. The V end was cut by 7 bases, the J end by 6 bases, with 7 bases between. Germline CDR1 is MDHEN and CDR2 is SYDVKM. CDR3 amino acids: CASMRVEQYF. The CDR3 nucleotides are TGTGCCAGCATGAGGGTCGAGCAGTACTTC.

The chain has TRBV18 and TRBJ2-1; 7 bases are a match to TRBD1. The J segment lost 3 bases and the V segment lost 2 bases, leaving 10 bases of the junction unmatched. The CDR3 sequence is 17 residues long. Germline V gives CDR1 KGHSH, CDR2 LQKENI. The CDR3 is CASSPYSTGPDYNEQFF. CDR3 nucleotide sequence: TGTGCCAGCTCACCATATTCGACAGGGCCGGACTACAATGAGCAGTTCTTC. Full variable domain (remainder filled in from reference TRBV18 and TRBJ2-1): NAGVMQNPRHLVRRRGQEARLRCSPMKGHSHVYWYRQLPEEGLKFMVYLQKENIIDESGMPKERFSAEFPKEGPSILRIQQVVRGDSAAYFCASSPYSTGPDYNEQFFGPGTRLTVL.

The chain couples TRBV5-1 to TRBJ2-7; possibly TRBD1 for D (5 bases). V lost 4 bases and J lost 0, with 17 bases in between. CDR1 SGHRS and CDR2 YFSETQ come from the germline V gene. The CDR3 consists of 16 residues. CDR3 region: CASSATSQGNSYEQYF. For the CDR3, the DNA is TGCGCCAGCAGCGCCACCTCTCAGGGTAACTCCTACGAGCAGTACTTC.

The genes are TRBV4-2 and TRBJ1-1; 7 nucleotides agree with TRBD1. Germline V gene lookup returns CDR1 LGHNA and CDR2 YNFKEQ. CDR3 length equals 15 residues. The V and J ends lost 3 bases and 0 bases, in that order; junction bases with no gene match: 4. CDR3 DNA sequence: TGTGCCAGCAGCCACCAGACAGGGATGAACACTGAAGCTTTCTTT. Translation gives CASSHQTGMNTEAFF.

The rearrangement joins TRBV7-9 to TRBJ1-1, with D perhaps matching TRBD1 (6 bases). This CDR3 contains 15 residues. V was shortened by 1 base and J by 1 base, with 10 bases between the two germline ends. In germline, CDR1 is SEHNR, CDR2 FQNEAQ (reference sequence). The CDR3 DNA reads as TGTGCCAGCAGCTTAGTTCAGGGGTGGAACACTGAAGCTTTCTTT. Translating gives CASSLVQGWNTEAFF.

The J gene is TRBJ1-5, the V gene TRBV19; a weak D match, TRBD1 (5 bases). Germline-derived CDR1 and CDR2 are LNHDA and SQIVND (reference sequence). Trimming left V 10 bases short and J 0 bases short, with 10 bases between. This CDR3 spans 13 amino acids. This CDR3 is CAIGQGSNQPQHF. CDR3 DNA: TGTGCCATCGGTCAGGGTAGCAATCAGCCCCAGCATTTT.

Only a few counts were recorded for this clone. The chain uses TRBV28 and TRBJ2-1; 7 bases fit TRBD2. The ends lost 5 bases at V and 8 bases at J; junction bases unmatched: 12. Germline CDR1 MDHEN, CDR2 SYDVKM. CDR3 size: 15 residues. DNA for the CDR3: TGTGCCAGCAGTCTCTTGGGCGGGAGTCTCTATGAGCAGTTCTTC. Translated, it gives CASSLLGGSLYEQFF.

The V call is TRBV6-6, the J call TRBJ1-1; 7 nucleotides align to TRBD1. Germline loops: CDR1 MNHNY, CDR2 SVGAGI (reference sequence). This CDR3 contains 15 residues. Trimming removed 3 bases from V and 2 bases from J; junction bases left unmatched: 6. For the CDR3, the DNA is TGTGCCAGCAGTTATGAAGGGGGCTCAAACACTGAAGCTTTCTTT. The encoded protein is CASSYEGGSNTEAFF.